This record looks at one T cell receptor (beta chain) sequence and its context. The antigen is unknown. This sample is part of a study of T cell responses to AZD1222 COVID-19 vaccine. Points from the study as a whole: Unmutated variant regions are reportedly targeted by nearly half of spike-specific TCRs. Baseline testing showed seropositivity in only a handful of AZD1222 recipients. Clonal diversity may have been underestimated in mostly white British donors.

With 2 bases removed from V and 0 bases from J, the gap between germline ends came to 13 bases. The V gene's germline CDR1 is MNHEY and CDR2 SMNVEV (reference sequence). The length of the CDR3 is 16 residues. Generated by immunoSEQ multiplex PCR, the TCRdb table keeps only in-frame clones and is missing some. The sample lists some 92,000 clones; under 95% were seen once. The gene calls are TRBV27 and TRBJ1-1; D unresolved. The sequences come from peripheral blood, collected on day 0 of MenACWY control vaccination. This TCR came from an adult in good health. The CDR3: CASSLTALPMNTEAFF. In DNA, the CDR3 is TGTGCCAGCAGTTTAACGGCCTTACCTATGAACACTGAAGCTTTCTTT.